Shown below are 17 T cell receptor beta chains from a single sample sequenced in a study of regulatory T cells in long-lasting Graves disease. Time point: persistent/refractory GD, antithyroid drugs over 5 years with positive TRAb. After RNA was extracted from PBMCs, the TCR library was made from it. With iRepertoire HTBI primers and Arm-PCR of CDR3 regions, TCR beta libraries were built. Each CDR3 protein gets one entry after TCRdb re-called the multiplex PCR reads with MiXCR. The sample lists hundreds of thousands of distinct CDR3 sequences, less than 25% occurring once. This specimen consisted of peripheral blood mononuclear cells (PBMCs), obtained when the disease was refractory, from a patient treated with antithyroid drugs. Every receptor here comes from a female donor with Graves disease.

This clonotype has more than one count but fewer than ten. CDR3 region: CASSITSGSTGELFF. CDR3 nucleotides: TGTGCCAGTAGTATTACTAGCGGGAGTACCGGGGAGCTGTTTTTT. The chain recombines TRBV19 with TRBJ2-2; TRBD2 aligns across 11 bases. With V trimmed by 3 bases and J by 5 bases, 2 bases remained unmatched. There are 15 residues in the CDR3. CDR1 and CDR2 from the germline V gene are LNHDA and SQIVND (reference sequence).

The table lists this clonotype with many counts. This rearrangement joins TRBV3-1 to TRBJ2-7; 9 bases map to TRBD1. Losses at the gene ends were 4 bases for V and 0 bases for J; bases not matched to a gene: 1. Germline CDR1 and CDR2: LGHDT and YNNKEL (reference sequence). CDR3 length equals 14 residues. As DNA, the CDR3 is TGTGCCAGCAGCCCGGGACAGGGCTCCTACGAGCAGTACTTC. This encodes CASSPGQGSYEQYF.

This clonotype has a count of ten or more. CDR3 DNA: TGTGCCAGCAGCTCGCTCTCGGGGGGACTAGCGTACGAGCAGTACTTC. Translating it yields CASSSLSGGLAYEQYF. The rearrangement uses TRBV11-2 and TRBJ2-7; 10 bases agree with TRBD2. The CDR3 spans 16 residues. CDR1 and CDR2 from the germline V gene are SGHAT and FQNNGV. V trimming: 4 bases; J trimming: 4 bases; junction bases outside the gene matches: 10.

Remarks on this clonotype: A read error is likely here: a far larger clone is one base away. The V gene is TRBV7-9, the J gene TRBJ1-2; D may be TRBD1 (6 bases). V lost 5 bases to trimming and J lost 3 bases, with 13 bases between them. CDR1 is SEHNR and CDR2 is FQNEAQ in the germline V gene (reference sequence). CDR3 size: 14 residues. DNA for the CDR3: TGTGCCAGCAGCCCCCCGGGGGCGGACTATGGCTACACCTTC. As protein: CASSPPGADYGYTF.

This clonotype was detected many times. This chain links TRBV20-1 with TRBJ2-7; possible D gene TRBD1, 5 bases. This CDR3 contains 12 residues. Germline V CDR1 and CDR2: DFQATT, SNEGSKA (reference sequence). The V and J ends lost 2 bases and 3 bases respectively, with 8 bases between them. CDR3 sequence: CSARIDSYEQYF. The DNA of the CDR3 is TGCAGTGCTAGAATCGACAGCTACGAGCAGTACTTC.

This clonotype was counted many times. The gene calls are TRBV5-1 and TRBJ2-7, with 10 positions matching TRBD1. The germline V gene encodes CDR1 SGHRS and CDR2 YFSETQ. CDR3 length: 15 amino acids. V was clipped by 3 bases and J by 4 bases; unmatched bases: 7. The CDR3 DNA reads TGCGCCAGCAGCTCGGAACCGGGACAGGGGTACGAGCAGTACTTC. Amino acid sequence: CASSSEPGQGYEQYF.

This clonotype was seen a handful of times. The chain combines TRBV5-6 with TRBJ2-7; maybe TRBD1 (6 bases). CDR1 is SGHDT, CDR2 YYEEEE, per germline. The V gene lost 6 bases and the J gene lost 7 bases, with 23 bases spanning the gap. The CDR3 consists of 15 residues. CDR3 bases: TGTGCCAGCACCCAACCGGGACAAGGGGTATTTGAGCAGTACTTC. Translating gives CASTQPGQGVFEQYF.

J is TRBJ2-2 and V is TRBV19, with 8 bases fitting TRBD1. Trimming at V came to 5 bases and at J to 5 bases, leaving 7 bases not matched to a gene. Per germline, CDR1 LNHDA and CDR2 SQIVND (reference sequence). The CDR3 loop spans 15 amino acids. The CDR3 sequence is CASSLRRTGTGELFF. In nucleotides, the CDR3 is TGTGCCAGTAGTCTCAGACGGACAGGGACCGGGGAGCTGTTTTTT.

This clonotype was recorded at least ten times. The chain employs TRBV5-1 and TRBJ1-1, with 7 bases lining up with TRBD1. The germline V gene encodes CDR1 SGHRS and CDR2 YFSETQ. V shed 4 bases, J shed 11 bases, and the junction held 14 bases outside the gene matches. The CDR3 totals 14 residues. The CDR3 DNA is TGCGCCAGCAGCCCGGAGACAGGGAGACAGGACGCTTTCTTT. This encodes CASSPETGRQDAFF.

This clonotype was observed many times. This chain connects TRBV7-2 to TRBJ2-5; a weak D match, TRBD1 (6 bases). The CDR3 sequence is 14 residues long. CDR1 is SGHTA and CDR2 is FQGNSA in the germline V gene. V shed 2 bases and J shed 2 bases, with 9 bases lying between them. The CDR3 DNA follows: TGTGCCAGCAGCTTAAAGGGGGTTCAAGAGACCCAGTACTTC. Residues: CASSLKGVQETQYF.

This clonotype was seen at least ten times. The chain joins TRBV20-1 to TRBJ2-7, with 11 nucleotides matching TRBD2. Trimming cost V 1 base and J 2 bases; bases outside gene matches: 13. The CDR3 is made up of 18 amino acids. Germline V gene lookup returns CDR1 DFQATT and CDR2 SNEGSKA (reference sequence). Here the CDR3 reads CSARGALGLAGHPYEQYF. The CDR3 DNA reads as TGCAGTGCTAGAGGCGCCCTTGGACTAGCGGGTCATCCCTACGAGCAGTACTTC.

This clonotype was detected only a few times. The chain couples TRBV27 to TRBJ1-3, with TRBD1 matching over 7 bases. The germline V gene encodes CDR1 MNHEY and CDR2 SMNVEV (reference sequence). The CDR3 loop spans 18 amino acids. V lost 4 bases to trimming and J lost 7 bases; unmatched junction nucleotides: 19. The CDR3 nucleotides read TGTGCCAGCAGTTCATCCCCCCCCGGGGCAGGGGGTATGAACACCATATATTTT. As protein: CASSSSPPGAGGMNTIYF.

This clonotype came up a few times. The chain links TRBV30 to TRBJ1-1; D remains ambiguous. The V and J ends lost 0 bases and 8 bases respectively, with 10 bases between them. Germline values: CDR1 GTSNPN, CDR2 SVGIG (reference sequence). The CDR3 consists of 12 residues. The CDR3 DNA sequence: TGTGCCTGGAGTGTACTCGGCGGGGAAGCTTTCTTT. Its protein is CAWSVLGGEAFF.

There are many counts of this clonotype. This chain uses TRBV6-2 or TRBV6-3 with TRBJ1-4, with D possibly being TRBD1 (5 bases). Per the germline V gene, CDR1 is MNHEY and CDR2 is SVGEGT. CDR3 length equals 14 residues. Trimming left V 2 bases short and J 8 bases short, with 12 bases between. The CDR3 region has the DNA TGTGCCAGCAGTTACAGTCAGGGACTCGAAAAACTGTTTTTT. It yields the protein CASSYSQGLEKLFF.

The chain combines TRBV10-3 with TRBJ1-1; the D is unclear. CDR1 ENHRY and CDR2 SYGVKD come from the germline V gene. V lost 4 bases, J lost 7 bases, and 13 bases lay in between. The CDR3 runs to 13 residues. The CDR3 DNA sequence: TGTGCCATCAGTGGTCTCGTGGGGAGTGAAGCTTTCTTT. This encodes CAISGLVGSEAFF.

This clonotype came up a few times. The J gene is TRBJ1-1, the V gene TRBV19; D gene ambiguous. The CDR3 is made up of 12 amino acids. CDR1 is LNHDA and CDR2 is SQIVND in the germline V gene (reference sequence). Between the trimmed V and J ends, which lost 3 bases and 1 base, there was a span of 3 bases. CDR3 sequence reads: CASSIKNTEAFF. DNA for the CDR3: TGTGCCAGTAGTATTAAGAACACTGAAGCTTTCTTT.

The chain has TRBV25-1 and TRBJ2-5, with D perhaps matching TRBD1 (6 bases). The CDR3 totals 15 residues. Germline V gives CDR1 MGHDK, CDR2 SYGVNS. The V end was cut by 3 bases, the J end by 5 bases, with 16 bases between. The CDR3 sequence: CASSEAGVGWETQYF. The CDR3 DNA follows: TGTGCCAGCAGTGAGGCAGGGGTGGGTTGGGAGACCCAGTACTTC.